The clone carrying this TCR beta chain was picked up a small number of times. No antigen is known for it. This sample was included in a study of beta chain features in type 1 diabetes. For the study at large: Patients looked much like healthy donors when it came to age, gender and cell yields. Investigators examined under 140 million sorted cells across all samples.

Sequencing targeted expressed TCRB transcripts, as all isolated RNA had been reverse transcribed. TCRdb's table, derived via immunoSEQ multiplex PCR, lists solely in-frame clones and lacks some. This table holds nearly 350,000 clones, 8% found once. On average, the one heparinised blood draw given by each donor was about 116 mL. The V gene's germline CDR1 is MDHEN and CDR2 SYDVKM. Trimming took off 4 bases at V and 0 bases at J, with 6 bases between the two ends. CDR3 size: 13 residues. Findings and caveats of the study: High TCR expression in some cells could lead to their over-representation in cDNA sequencing.

Sequenced material: central memory CD4+ T cells from blood. The rearrangement uses TRBV28 and TRBJ1-2, with D perhaps matching TRBD1 (5 bases). The sequence was obtained from a young woman in good health. CDR3 protein: CASSSTANYGYTF. The CDR3 DNA is TGTGCCAGCAGTTCGACAGCTAACTATGGCTACACCTTC.